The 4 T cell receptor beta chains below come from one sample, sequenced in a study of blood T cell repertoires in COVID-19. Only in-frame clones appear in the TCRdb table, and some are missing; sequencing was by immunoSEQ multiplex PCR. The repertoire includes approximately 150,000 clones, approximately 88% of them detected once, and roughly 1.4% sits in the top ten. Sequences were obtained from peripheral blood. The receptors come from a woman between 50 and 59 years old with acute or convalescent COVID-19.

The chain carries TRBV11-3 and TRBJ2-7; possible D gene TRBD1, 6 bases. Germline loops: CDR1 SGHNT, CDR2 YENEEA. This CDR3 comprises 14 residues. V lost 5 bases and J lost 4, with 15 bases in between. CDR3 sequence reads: CASSRTIGGYEQYF. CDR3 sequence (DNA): TGTGCCAGCAGCCGTACCATAGGGGGATACGAGCAGTACTTC.

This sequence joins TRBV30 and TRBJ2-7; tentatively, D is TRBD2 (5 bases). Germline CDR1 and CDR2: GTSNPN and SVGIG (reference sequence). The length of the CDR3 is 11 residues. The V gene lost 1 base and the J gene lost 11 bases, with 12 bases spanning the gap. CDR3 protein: CAWSARNGEYF. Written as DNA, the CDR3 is TGTGCCTGGAGTGCCCGAAACGGGGAGTACTTC.

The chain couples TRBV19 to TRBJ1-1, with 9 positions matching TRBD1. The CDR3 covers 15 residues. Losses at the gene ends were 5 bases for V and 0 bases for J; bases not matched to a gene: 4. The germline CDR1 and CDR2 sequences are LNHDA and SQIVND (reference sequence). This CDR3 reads CASSQTGGLNTEAFF. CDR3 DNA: TGTGCCAGTAGTCAGACAGGGGGGCTGAACACTGAAGCTTTCTTT.

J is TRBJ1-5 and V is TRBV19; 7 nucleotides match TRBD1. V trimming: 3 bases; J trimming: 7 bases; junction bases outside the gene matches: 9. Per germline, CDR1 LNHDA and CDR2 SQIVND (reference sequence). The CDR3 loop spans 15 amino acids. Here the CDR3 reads CASSIRQGPGQPQHF. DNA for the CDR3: TGTGCCAGTAGTATCCGACAGGGACCGGGACAGCCCCAGCATTTT.